The 10 T cell receptor beta chains listed next were all sequenced from one sample in a study of CD8 T cells in ankylosing spondylitis. Study-wide results and caveats: What seemed typical of ankylosing spondylitis blood was a TCR beta motif built from several highly homologous variants.

These receptors have no known antigen. One entry per CDR3 protein, called by TCRdb with MiXCR from the 5' RACE reads. The sample consists of roughly 490,000 distinct CDR3 sequences, less than 6% of them appearing once. What was sequenced was blood, either unsorted or a sorted T cell fraction (not recorded which). These receptors were taken from a male donor with ankylosing spondylitis.

Many counts were recorded for this clonotype. The V call is TRBV9, the J call TRBJ2-3; D gene uncertain. Trimming cost V 1 base and J 2 bases, with 11 bases left between them. Germline assignment: CDR1 SGDLS and CDR2 YYNGEE. The CDR3 has 15 residues. The CDR3: CASSVTPLFTDTQYF. DNA of the CDR3: TGTGCCAGCAGCGTAACCCCCCTTTTCACAGATACGCAGTATTTT.

This clonotype was picked up many times. The rearrangement links TRBV20-1 to TRBJ2-7, with D maybe TRBD2 (5 bases). Deletions cut 6 bases from V and 3 bases from J, with 18 bases between. Germline V gives CDR1 DFQATT, CDR2 SNEGSKA (reference sequence). This CDR3 is built from 14 residues. CDR3 coding DNA: TGCAGTGCCCGGGGTTGGGTATCCTTCTACGAGCAGTACTTC. The encoded protein is CSARGWVSFYEQYF.

This clonotype was picked up a small number of times. Here the CDR3 DNA reads TGTGCCAGCACCAACCGCGCTATACTAGCGGGGAACAATGAGCAGTTCTTC. Translated, it gives CASTNRAILAGNNEQFF. This rearrangement joins TRBV6-2 or TRBV6-3 to TRBJ2-1; 10 bases are shared with TRBD2. The CDR3 spans 17 residues. The V gene end was trimmed by 7 bases and the J gene end by 5 bases; junction bases not matched to a gene: 14. CDR1 is MNHEY and CDR2 is SVGEGT in the germline V gene.

The V and J genes are TRBV5-6 and TRBJ2-3; D is unresolved. Germline values: CDR1 SGHDT, CDR2 YYEEEE. This CDR3 contains 16 residues. The V gene lost 0 bases and the J gene lost 1 base, with 12 bases spanning the gap. CDR3 protein: CASSLVAASGTDTQYF. The CDR3, as DNA: TGTGCCAGCAGCTTGGTGGCGGCCTCTGGCACAGATACGCAGTATTTT.

This clonotype was seen repeatedly, ten times or more. The chain recombines TRBV2 with TRBJ1-2; tentative D call: TRBD1 (6 bases). The V and J ends lost 0 bases and 9 bases respectively, with 14 bases between them. This CDR3 has 14 residues. Germline V gene sequence: CDR1 SNHLY, CDR2 FYNNEI. The CDR3 region is CASSEALQGGRYTF. The CDR3 DNA reads TGTGCCAGCAGTGAAGCGCTTCAAGGGGGTCGCTACACCTTC.

This rearrangement joins TRBV4-1 to TRBJ1-6; D is undetermined. CDR1 and CDR2 from the germline V gene are MGHRA and YSYEKL. V was cut by 3 bases and J by 4 bases, with 13 bases left in between. The CDR3 is 16 amino acids. CDR3 in DNA: TGCGCCAGCAGCCACCCCGTGGAAATTTATAATTCACCCCTCCACTTT. Amino acids: CASSHPVEIYNSPLHF.

This clonotype has ten or more counts. The V and J genes are TRBV5-1 and TRBJ2-2; no clear D gene. This CDR3 has 16 amino acids. Trimming took 4 bases from V and 2 from J, leaving 15 bases between them. Germline CDR1 reads SGHRS; CDR2 reads YFSETQ. CDR3 DNA sequence: TGCGCCAGCAGCCTAAGAAACCTTCCCAACACCGGGGAGCTGTTTTTT. Its protein product is CASSLRNLPNTGELFF.

This clonotype was seen ten or more times. The chain couples TRBV9 to TRBJ2-7, with D perhaps matching TRBD1 (6 bases). The V end was cut by 3 bases, the J end by 4 bases, with 23 bases between. Germline CDR1 is SGDLS and CDR2 is YYNGEE. The CDR3 extends over 17 amino acids. For the CDR3, the DNA is TGTGCCAGCAGCGGTGCTTGGGGGCAGGGGAAAGAGTACGAGCAGTACTTC. Translated: CASSGAWGQGKEYEQYF.

This clonotype was found many times. J is TRBJ2-2 and V is TRBV11-2; no clear D. In germline, CDR1 is SGHAT, CDR2 FQNNGV. Trimming pared 0 bases from V and 7 bases from J, leaving 9 bases between. The CDR3 extends over 14 amino acids. Written as DNA, the CDR3 is TGTGCCAGCAGCTTAGATCTATTGGGCGGGGAGCTGTTTTTT. This gives the protein CASSLDLLGGELFF.

The chain couples TRBV24-1 to TRBJ2-1; D unclear. The CDR3 runs 18 residues. The ends were cut back, 0 bases at V and 0 bases at J, with 14 bases in the middle. Germline V CDR1 and CDR2: KGHDR, SFDVKD. CDR3 bases: TGTGCCACCAGTGATTTGCAAGGCGGAACCAGCTCCTACAATGAGCAGTTCTTC. Translated: CATSDLQGGTSSYNEQFF.